One and the same sample provided the 21 T cell receptor beta chains below, sequenced in a study of CD8 T cells in Susac syndrome. Random hexamers were used to reverse transcribe the RNA input (roughly 0.5 to 1 ug). TCRdb analysed the immunoSEQ multiplex PCR reads with MiXCR anew, one entry per CDR3 protein. The sample lists 150,000 or so distinct CDR3 sequences, 90% to 95% occurring once. The sequencing input was CD4+ T cells from PBMCs. The receptors were gathered from a human donor in good health.

This clonotype was observed once. The J gene is TRBJ2-7, the V gene TRBV3-1, with TRBD2 identical over 12 bases. The junction had 3 bases not matched to a gene; V was cut back by 4 bases and J by 2 bases. Germline loops: CDR1 LGHDT, CDR2 YNNKEL (reference sequence). The CDR3 totals 15 residues. CDR3 residues: CASSRLAGGTYEQYF. As DNA, the CDR3 is TGTGCCAGCAGCCGCCTAGCGGGAGGGACCTACGAGCAGTACTTC.

The J gene is TRBJ2-5, the V gene TRBV7-8; perhaps TRBD1 as D (5 bases). Germline-derived CDR1 and CDR2 are SGHVS and FQNEAQ. Trimming took 4 bases from V and 4 from J, leaving 13 bases between them. CDR3 size: 14 residues. The CDR3 DNA is TGTGCCAGCAGCTCCCGACAGACCGGAGAGACCCAGTACTTC. Translation: CASSSRQTGETQYF.

The chain recombines TRBV20-1 with TRBJ2-3, with 9 bases identical to TRBD2. CDR1 and CDR2 (germline): DFQATT, SNEGSKA (reference sequence). This CDR3 is built from 14 residues. V trimming: 6 bases; J trimming: 5 bases; junction bases outside the gene matches: 9. The DNA for the CDR3 is TGCAGTGCCCCTTTTGCGGGGGGGGGAGATACGCAGTATTTT. Translated, it gives CSAPFAGGGDTQYF.

The chain has TRBV5-1 and TRBJ2-1; tentative D call: TRBD2 (6 bases). Trimming left V 7 bases short and J 9 bases short, with 17 bases between. Germline values: CDR1 SGHRS, CDR2 YFSETQ. This CDR3 has 13 amino acids. Written as DNA, the CDR3 is TGCGCCAGCGGCGGGGTGAGGGCCCCTGAGCAGTTCTTC. It encodes CASGGVRAPEQFF.

This sequence joins TRBV6-1 and TRBJ2-7; D is possibly TRBD1 (5 bases). The CDR3 has 14 residues. V gave up 5 bases and J gave up 0 bases, with 11 bases separating them. Germline V CDR1 and CDR2: MNHNS, SASEGT. This CDR3 is CASSWRQGSYEQYF. The CDR3, as DNA: TGTGCCAGCAGTTGGCGGCAGGGCTCCTACGAGCAGTACTTC.

This clonotype is a singleton in its sample. The gene calls are TRBV14 and TRBJ2-5; tentative D call: TRBD2 (6 bases). There are 14 residues in the CDR3. Trimming removed 2 bases from V and 2 bases from J, with 9 bases in between. Germline lookup yields CDR1 SGHDN and CDR2 FVKESK. The CDR3 DNA sequence: TGTGCCAGCAGCCAATCCGGGAGACAAGAGACCCAGTACTTC. Protein: CASSQSGRQETQYF.

J is TRBJ2-3 and V is TRBV6-1, with D unresolved. V was shortened by 6 bases and J by 2 bases, with 9 bases between the two germline ends. CDR1 and CDR2 from the germline V gene are MNHNS and SASEGT. CDR3 size: 13 residues. CDR3 DNA: TGTGCCAGCAGAGAACGCTACACAGATACGCAGTATTTT. Its protein product is CASRERYTDTQYF.

V usage is TRBV7-9 and J usage is TRBJ2-2; 7 positions match TRBD2. This CDR3 is built from 15 residues. Germline CDR1 is SEHNR and CDR2 is FQNEAQ (reference sequence). The junction had 5 bases not matched to a gene; V was cut back by 3 bases and J by 4 bases. This CDR3 reads CASSFPGGPTGELFF. CDR3 bases: TGTGCCAGCAGCTTCCCGGGAGGCCCCACCGGGGAGCTGTTTTTT.

The chain employs TRBV7-9 and TRBJ2-7; D is unclear. Germline V gene data show CDR1 as SEHNR and CDR2 as FQNEAQ (reference sequence). Trimming took 4 bases from V and 5 from J, leaving 9 bases between them. The CDR3 covers 12 residues. The CDR3: CASSYYKDEQYF. The CDR3 DNA sequence: TGTGCCAGCAGCTACTACAAGGACGAGCAGTACTTC.

The chain uses TRBV6-2 or TRBV6-3 and TRBJ1-1, with 7 bases identical to TRBD1. The CDR3 sequence is 13 residues long. Germline V gives CDR1 MNHEY, CDR2 SVGEGT. Losses at the gene ends were 7 bases for V and 2 bases for J; bases not matched to a gene: 4. CDR3 region: CASNYRGNTEAFF. In DNA, the CDR3 is TGTGCCAGCAACTACAGGGGCAACACTGAAGCTTTCTTT.

This rearrangement joins TRBV24-1 to TRBJ2-7; 13 bases agree with TRBD2. CDR3 length equals 15 residues. The trim removed 7 bases at V and 3 bases at J, leaving 5 bases unmatched. Germline V CDR1 and CDR2: KGHDR, SFDVKD. The CDR3 coding sequence is TGTGCCACCAGCCAGGGGACTAGCGGGAACTACGAGCAGTACTTC. It codes for CATSQGTSGNYEQYF.

This chain's CDR3 is CASSKPTETSPQYF. The CDR3 region has the DNA TGTGCCAGCAGTAAACCAACGGAAACTAGTCCCCAGTACTTC. J is TRBJ2-5 and V is TRBV6-2 or TRBV6-3; TRBD2 is a possible D gene (5 bases). The V end lost 5 bases, the J end lost 9 bases, and 19 bases lay between the germline ends. The CDR3 is 14 amino acids. Germline V CDR1 and CDR2: MNHEY, SVGEGT.

The rearrangement links TRBV30 to TRBJ1-2; 10 bases align to TRBD1. Losses at the gene ends were 2 bases for V and 4 bases for J; bases not matched to a gene: 4. Germline V lookup: CDR1 GTSNPN, CDR2 SVGIG (reference sequence). The CDR3 is made up of 14 amino acids. The DNA for the CDR3 is TGTGCCTGGAGTCCGGGACAGGGGAGCTATGGCTACACCTTC. Translation: CAWSPGQGSYGYTF.

The rearrangement links TRBV20-1 to TRBJ1-2; 9 nucleotides line up with TRBD1. The CDR3 loop spans 13 amino acids. Unmatched junction bases numbered 6, after V lost 6 bases and J lost 4 bases. The germline CDR1 and CDR2 sequences are DFQATT and SNEGSKA (reference sequence). In nucleotides, the CDR3 is TGCAGTGCAGGGGACAGGGAGCCCTATGGCTACACCTTC. Its protein product is CSAGDREPYGYTF.

The genes are TRBV10-3 and TRBJ1-1, with TRBD1 as a possible D gene (5 bases). Germline V gene lookup returns CDR1 ENHRY and CDR2 SYGVKD. The CDR3 sequence is 12 residues long. Trimming left V 8 bases short and J 4 bases short, with 11 bases between. For the CDR3, the DNA is TGTGCCATCTGGGGGGGGAGCACTGAAGCTTTCTTT. Encoded protein: CAIWGGSTEAFF.

V is TRBV9 and J is TRBJ1-1; D might be TRBD1 (5 bases). Looked up from germline, CDR1 is SGDLS and CDR2 is YYNGEE. Trimming took off 5 bases at V and 11 bases at J, with 19 bases between the two ends. This CDR3 is built from 13 residues. Here the CDR3 reads CASSPWGEGDAFF. CDR3 coding DNA: TGTGCCAGCAGTCCCTGGGGAGAAGGGGATGCTTTCTTT.

This clonotype was seen only once. The chain links TRBV7-8 to TRBJ1-5, with 7 nucleotides matching TRBD1. V lost 1 base to trimming and J lost 5 bases; unmatched junction nucleotides: 2. This CDR3 has 14 amino acids. The germline V gene encodes CDR1 SGHVS and CDR2 FQNEAQ. The CDR3 reads CASSLVQGHQPQHF. Written as DNA, the CDR3 is TGTGCCAGCAGCTTAGTACAGGGGCATCAGCCCCAGCATTTT.

The V and J genes are TRBV4-2 and TRBJ2-7; 7 bases fit TRBD1. The CDR3 has 15 amino acids. J gave up 1 base and V 4 bases, and 7 bases lay outside the gene matches. The germline V gene encodes CDR1 LGHNA and CDR2 YNFKEQ. As DNA, the CDR3 is TGTGCCAGCAGCCGAGACAGGGTTGGGTCCTACGAGCAGTACTTC. Protein sequence: CASSRDRVGSYEQYF.

This clonotype showed up just once. Here the CDR3 DNA reads TGTGCCAGCAGCCGCAATCGGGGCCCACAAGAGACCCAGTACTTC. It yields the protein CASSRNRGPQETQYF. This chain joins TRBV7-2 and TRBJ2-5, with D possibly called TRBD1 or TRBD2 (5 bases each). V dropped 5 bases and J dropped 2 bases, with 15 bases sitting between them. CDR1 and CDR2 from the germline V gene are SGHTA and FQGNSA. The CDR3 loop spans 15 amino acids. The variable domain in full, completed from reference TRBV7-2 and TRBJ2-5, reads GAGVSQSPSNKVTEKGKDVELRCDPISGHTALYWYRQSLGQGLEFLIYFQGNSAPDKSGLPSDRFSAERTGGSVSTLTIQRTQQEDSAVYLCASSRNRGPQETQYFGPGTRLLVL.

This chain joins TRBV7-2 and TRBJ2-3; 7 nucleotides align to TRBD2. The CDR3 totals 14 residues. Germline V gene sequence: CDR1 SGHTA, CDR2 FQGNSA. The trim removed 0 bases at V and 4 bases at J, leaving 1 base unmatched. The CDR3 region has the DNA TGTGCCAGCAGCTTAGCCCTAGCGGCAGATACGCAGTATTTT. It codes for CASSLALAADTQYF.

The genes are TRBV29-1 and TRBJ1-2, with D maybe TRBD1 (5 bases). V shed 5 bases and J shed 4 bases, with 14 bases lying between them. This CDR3 has 13 residues. Germline assignment: CDR1 SQVTM and CDR2 ANQGSEA. CDR3 amino acids: CSVSEGTSYGYTF. The CDR3 bases are TGCAGCGTTTCAGAAGGGACGAGCTATGGCTACACCTTC.